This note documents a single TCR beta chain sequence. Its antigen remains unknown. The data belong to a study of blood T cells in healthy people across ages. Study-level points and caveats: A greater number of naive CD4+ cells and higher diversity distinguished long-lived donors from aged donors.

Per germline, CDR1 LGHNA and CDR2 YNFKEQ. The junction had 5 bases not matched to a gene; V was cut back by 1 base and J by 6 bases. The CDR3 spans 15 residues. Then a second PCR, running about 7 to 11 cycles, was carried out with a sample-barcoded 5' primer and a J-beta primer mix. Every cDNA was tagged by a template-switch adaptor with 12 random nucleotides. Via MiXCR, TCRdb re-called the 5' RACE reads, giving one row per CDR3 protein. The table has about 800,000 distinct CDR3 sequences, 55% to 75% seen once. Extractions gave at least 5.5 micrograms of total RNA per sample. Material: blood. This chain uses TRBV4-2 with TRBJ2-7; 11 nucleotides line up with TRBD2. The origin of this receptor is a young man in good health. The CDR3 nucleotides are TGTGCCAGCAGCCAAGTTAGCGGGAGGGCCGGCGAGCAGTACTTC. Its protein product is CASSQVSGRAGEQYF.